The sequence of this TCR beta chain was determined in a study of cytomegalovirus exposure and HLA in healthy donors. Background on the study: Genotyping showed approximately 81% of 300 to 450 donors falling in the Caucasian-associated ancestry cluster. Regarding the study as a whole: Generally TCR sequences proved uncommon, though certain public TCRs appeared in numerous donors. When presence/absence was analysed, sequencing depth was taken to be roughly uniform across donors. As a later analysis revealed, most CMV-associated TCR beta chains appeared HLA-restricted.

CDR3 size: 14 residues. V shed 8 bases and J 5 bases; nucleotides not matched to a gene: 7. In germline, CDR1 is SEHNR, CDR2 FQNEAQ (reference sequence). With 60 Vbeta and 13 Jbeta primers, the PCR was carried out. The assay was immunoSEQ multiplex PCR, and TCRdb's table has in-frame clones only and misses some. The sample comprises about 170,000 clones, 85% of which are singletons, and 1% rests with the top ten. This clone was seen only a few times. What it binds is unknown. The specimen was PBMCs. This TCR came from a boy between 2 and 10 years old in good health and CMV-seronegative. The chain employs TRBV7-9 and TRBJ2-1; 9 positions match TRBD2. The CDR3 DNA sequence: TGTGCCAGCCTCGGCGGGAGGGTTAACAATGAGCAGTTCTTC. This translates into CASLGGRVNNEQFF.